The clone carrying this T cell receptor beta chain was counted only a few times. The target antigen is unknown. The data originate from a study of T cells in localized non-small cell lung cancer. Study-wide findings and caveats: Uninvolved nearby lung showed the greatest T cell clonality, exceeding that found in tumor. A higher density of T cells in blood coincided with extended overall survival.

Lacking atypia, the adjacent lung had been sampled at least 2 cm away from the tumor margin. Here immunoSEQ multiplex PCR was the method, and the copy in TCRdb shows in-frame clones only, minus some. This repertoire shows approximately 1,500 clones, 20% to 30% found once; its top ten account for 20%. CDR1 LGHNT and CDR2 FRNRAP come from the germline V gene. This CDR3 comprises 18 residues. The TCR sequence derives from a man aged 35-69 years with stage II squamous cell lung carcinoma. Material: normal lung tissue next to the tumor, obtained before any cancer treatment. The genes are TRBV12-5 and TRBJ2-3, with TRBD2 matching 12 bases. The CDR3 DNA reads as TGTGCCAGCCGTAGGTCGACTAGCGGGGGCCTTAGCACAGATACGCAGTATTTT. Residues: CASRRSTSGGLSTDTQYF.